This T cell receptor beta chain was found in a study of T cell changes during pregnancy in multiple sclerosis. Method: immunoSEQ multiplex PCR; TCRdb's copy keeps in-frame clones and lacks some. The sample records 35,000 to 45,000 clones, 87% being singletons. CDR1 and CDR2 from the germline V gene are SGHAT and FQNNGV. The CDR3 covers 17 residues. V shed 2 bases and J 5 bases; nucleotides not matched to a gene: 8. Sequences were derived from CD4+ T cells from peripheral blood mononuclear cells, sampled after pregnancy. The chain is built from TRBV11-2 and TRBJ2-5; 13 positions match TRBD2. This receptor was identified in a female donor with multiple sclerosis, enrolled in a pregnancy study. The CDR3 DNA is TGTGCCAGCAGCTTAAGACTAGCGGGGGGCAGTGAGGAGACCCAGTACTTC. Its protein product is CASSLRLAGGSEETQYF.